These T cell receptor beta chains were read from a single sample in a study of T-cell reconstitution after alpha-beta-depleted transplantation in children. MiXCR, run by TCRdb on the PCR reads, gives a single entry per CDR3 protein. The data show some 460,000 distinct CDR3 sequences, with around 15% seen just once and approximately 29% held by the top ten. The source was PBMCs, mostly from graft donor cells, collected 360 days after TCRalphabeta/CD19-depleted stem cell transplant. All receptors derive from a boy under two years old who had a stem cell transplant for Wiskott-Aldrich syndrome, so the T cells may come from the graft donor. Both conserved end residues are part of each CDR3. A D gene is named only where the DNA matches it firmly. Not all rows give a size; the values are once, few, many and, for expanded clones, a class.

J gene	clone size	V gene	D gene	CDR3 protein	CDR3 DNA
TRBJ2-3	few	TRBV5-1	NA	CASSLPRTSRDTQYF	TGCGCCAGCAGCTTGCCGCGGACCTCCCGAGATACGCAGTATTTT
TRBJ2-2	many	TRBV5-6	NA	CASSLVPNTGELFF	TGTGCCAGCAGCTTGGTGCCGAACACCGGGGAGCTGTTTTTT
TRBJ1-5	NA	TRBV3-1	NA	CASSPGHRNQPQHF	TGTGCCAGCAGCCCCGGACATCGCAATCAGCCCCAGCATTTT
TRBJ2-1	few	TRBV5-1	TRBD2	CASSGVMGLAGAEQFF	TGCGCCAGCAGCGGGGTTATGGGACTAGCGGGGGCTGAGCAGTTCTTC
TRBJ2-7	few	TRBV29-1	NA	CSVEQSTGTYEQYF	TGCAGCGTTGAGCAGTCTACAGGGACCTACGAGCAGTACTTC
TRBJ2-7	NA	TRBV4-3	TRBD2	CASSQTSSGGYEQYF	TGCGCCAGCAGCCAAACCTCGTCGGGGGGGTACGAGCAGTACTTC
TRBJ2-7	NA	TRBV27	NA	CANLSDKQYF	TGTGCCAACCTATCGGACAAGCAGTACTTC
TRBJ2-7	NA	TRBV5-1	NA	CASSLRGAGKGYEQYF	TGCGCCAGCAGCTTACGGGGCGCAGGGAAGGGATACGAGCAGTACTTC
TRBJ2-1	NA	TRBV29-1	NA	CSVVGRGYNEQFF	TGCAGCGTTGTCGGGCGGGGTTACAATGAGCAGTTCTTC
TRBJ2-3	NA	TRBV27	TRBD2	CASSSGLGTQYF	TGTGCCAGCAGCTCGGGACTAGGTACGCAGTATTTT